What follows are 23 T cell receptor beta chains derived from one specimen sequenced in a study of cytomegalovirus exposure and HLA in healthy donors. Measured with immunoSEQ multiplex PCR; TCRdb has only the in-frame clones, and not every one. In the table there are around 230,000 clones, approximately 83% of which are singletons. Sequenced: PBMCs. These receptors were taken from a woman aged 30 to 39 in good health and CMV-seropositive.

The chain employs TRBV5-1 and TRBJ2-6; maybe TRBD1 (5 bases). The germline gives CDR1 SGHRS, CDR2 YFSETQ. V shed 4 bases and J shed 0 bases, with 8 bases lying between them. The CDR3 covers 15 residues. CDR3 amino acids: CASSPTGSGANVLTF. The CDR3 DNA sequence: TGCGCCAGCAGCCCTACAGGCTCTGGGGCCAACGTCCTGACTTTC.

The J gene is TRBJ2-3, the V gene TRBV2, with 12 bases aligning to TRBD2. The V segment lost 6 bases and the J segment 1 base; nucleotides outside the gene matches: 5. The CDR3 runs to 16 residues. Germline CDR1 and CDR2: SNHLY and FYNNEI. The CDR3 here is CASRKRTSGGTDTQYF. The CDR3 bases are TGTGCCAGCAGGAAGCGGACTAGCGGGGGCACAGATACGCAGTATTTT.

The rearrangement uses TRBV7-9 and TRBJ2-2; no firm D call. Deletions cut 1 base from V and 4 bases from J, with 13 bases between. The CDR3 spans 16 residues. CDR1 is SEHNR and CDR2 is FQNEAQ in the germline V gene (reference sequence). As DNA, the CDR3 is TGTGCCAGCAGCTTAGTAGGTCAGGATCCCACCGGGGAGCTGTTTTTT. It codes for CASSLVGQDPTGELFF. The entire variable domain, with the rest obtained from reference TRBV7-9 and TRBJ2-2, is as follows: DTGVSQNPRHKITKRGQNVTFRCDPISEHNRLYWYRQTLGQGPEFLTYFQNEAQLEKSRLLSDRFSAERPKGSFSTLEIQRTEQGDSAMYLCASSLVGQDPTGELFFGEGSRLTVL.

This chain's CDR3 is CASSQKPSTTTLTQYF. The CDR3 nucleotides read TGCGCCAGCAGCCAAAAGCCAAGCACTACGACCCTCACGCAGTATTTT. The rearrangement joins TRBV4-1 to TRBJ2-3, with D hard to call. Germline CDR1 reads MGHRA; CDR2 reads YSYEKL. With 2 bases removed from V and 9 bases from J, the gap between germline ends came to 21 bases. The CDR3 spans 16 residues.

This rearrangement joins TRBV2 to TRBJ2-5, with TRBD1 matching over 10 bases. The CDR3 consists of 15 residues. Germline assignment: CDR1 SNHLY and CDR2 FYNNEI. V lost 3 bases, J lost 10 bases, and 11 bases stayed unmatched. Here the CDR3 DNA reads TGTGCCAGCAGTGACCGGGACAGGGGTCTGCTGAGCCAGTACTTC. This encodes CASSDRDRGLLSQYF.

V gene TRBV11-3 combines with J gene TRBJ2-7, with 10 bases fitting TRBD2. CDR1 and CDR2 (germline): SGHNT, YENEEA. The CDR3 runs 15 residues. Losses at the gene ends were 2 bases for V and 2 bases for J; bases not matched to a gene: 3. The CDR3 loop reads CASSLLAGATYEQYF. In nucleotides, the CDR3 is TGTGCCAGCAGCTTACTAGCGGGGGCAACCTACGAGCAGTACTTC.

The chain links TRBV28 to TRBJ2-1, with TRBD2 matching 10 bases. V was pared by 6 bases and J by 6 bases, with 5 bases of the junction left unmatched. Germline CDR1 is MDHEN and CDR2 is SYDVKM. This CDR3 comprises 14 residues. CDR3 in amino acids: CASRGQREGNEQFF. CDR3 DNA: TGTGCCAGCAGGGGACAGCGGGAGGGCAATGAGCAGTTCTTC.

This chain links TRBV5-6 with TRBJ2-7; perhaps TRBD1 as D (6 bases). CDR3 size: 15 residues. CDR1 is SGHDT and CDR2 is YYEEEE in the germline V gene. Trimming removed 7 bases from V and 4 bases from J, with 21 bases in between. The CDR3 coding sequence is TGTGCCAGCGGCCCGGGGACCGGGACACCATACGAGCAGTACTTC. This codes for CASGPGTGTPYEQYF.

The chain uses TRBV9 and TRBJ2-5; no definite D call. Germline V gene data show CDR1 as SGDLS and CDR2 as YYNGEE. The CDR3 covers 12 residues. V was clipped by 4 bases and J by 4 bases, with 8 bases between them. CDR3 amino acids: CASSPGGETQYF. CDR3 sequence (DNA): TGTGCCAGCAGCCCAGGTGGAGAGACCCAGTACTTC.

The chain joins TRBV6-1 to TRBJ2-1; 10 bases fit TRBD2. V lost 4 bases to trimming and J lost 5 bases; unmatched junction nucleotides: 8. Looked up from germline, CDR1 is MNHNS and CDR2 is SASEGT. The CDR3 spans 16 residues. This CDR3 reads CASSASGRALNNEQFF. CDR3 sequence (DNA): TGTGCCAGCAGTGCGAGCGGGAGGGCCCTCAACAATGAGCAGTTCTTC.

This sequence joins TRBV7-3 and TRBJ2-4; perhaps TRBD1 as D (6 bases). Trimming cost V 5 bases and J 7 bases, with 12 bases left between them. CDR1 and CDR2 (germline): SGHTA, FQGTGA. CDR3 length: 13 residues. CDR3 in amino acids: CASSQGMGNIQYF. The CDR3 DNA reads TGTGCCAGCAGCCAGGGGATGGGGAACATTCAGTACTTC.

The chain recombines TRBV19 with TRBJ2-1, with D perhaps TRBD2 (5 bases). The germline V gene encodes CDR1 LNHDA and CDR2 SQIVND (reference sequence). This CDR3 is 14 amino acids long. V was shortened by 2 bases and J by 8 bases, with 13 bases between the two germline ends. The DNA for the CDR3 is TGTGCCAGTAGTATAAGTGGGAGTAGGGATGAGCAGTTCTTC. As protein: CASSISGSRDEQFF.

Here the CDR3 reads CANPSQSTNYGYTF. The CDR3 nucleotides are TGTGCCAACCCGAGCCAATCTACTAACTATGGCTACACCTTC. This chain joins TRBV2 and TRBJ1-2; D gene unclear. V was shortened by 10 bases and J by 0 bases, with 15 bases between the two germline ends. The CDR3 is 14 residues long. From germline, CDR1 is SNHLY and CDR2 FYNNEI. Supplemented by reference TRBV2 and TRBJ1-2, the full variable domain reads EPEVTQTPSHQVTQMGQEVILRCVPISNHLYFYWYRQILGQKVEFLVSFYNNEISEKSEIFDDQFSVERPDGSNFTLKIRSTKLEDSAMYFCANPSQSTNYGYTFGSGTRLTVV.

The rearrangement joins TRBV5-5 to TRBJ2-3; D may be TRBD1 (5 bases). V was shortened by 4 bases and J by 2 bases, with 11 bases between the two germline ends. The CDR3 runs to 14 residues. Per germline, CDR1 SGHKS and CDR2 YYEKEE (reference sequence). The CDR3 spells CASSHDSSTDTQYF. Here the CDR3 DNA reads TGTGCCAGCAGCCACGACAGTTCCACAGATACGCAGTATTTT.

In its sample, this clone was seen once. V and J are TRBV28 and TRBJ2-1, with 9 bases fitting TRBD2. This CDR3 has 14 residues. V shed 3 bases and J 4 bases; nucleotides not matched to a gene: 1. CDR1 MDHEN and CDR2 SYDVKM come from the germline V gene. The CDR3 here is CASSFLAGYNEQFF. The DNA for the CDR3 is TGTGCCAGCAGTTTTCTAGCGGGGTACAATGAGCAGTTCTTC.

This clone is a singleton in its sample. This chain joins TRBV9 and TRBJ2-7; no reliable D call. V was shortened by 0 bases and J by 6 bases, with 16 bases between the two germline ends. The CDR3 covers 15 residues. The germline gives CDR1 SGDLS, CDR2 YYNGEE. The chain's CDR3 is CASSVDLTSPTEQYF. CDR3 nucleotide sequence: TGTGCCAGCAGCGTAGATTTAACATCCCCCACCGAGCAGTACTTC.

The V gene is TRBV28, the J gene TRBJ2-1; D perhaps matches TRBD2 (7 bases). The germline V gene has CDR1 MDHEN and CDR2 SYDVKM. There are 15 residues in the CDR3. Trimming pared 6 bases from V and 8 bases from J, leaving 20 bases between. The CDR3 DNA follows: TGTGCCAGCAGCGCATTTTGGGGGGGCAACTATGAGCAGTTCTTC. Its protein is CASSAFWGGNYEQFF.

This chain joins TRBV6-6 and TRBJ1-2; 10 bases match TRBD1. Germline V gene data show CDR1 as MNHNY and CDR2 as SVGAGI (reference sequence). The ends lost 5 bases at V and 7 bases at J; junction bases unmatched: 4. CDR3 length equals 13 residues. CDR3 in amino acids: CASSQGQGSGYTF. CDR3 bases: TGTGCCAGCAGTCAGGGACAGGGGAGTGGCTACACCTTC.

CDR3 DNA sequence: TGTGCCAGCAGCCCGTTCGGGGAAGAGACCCAGTACTTC. Protein sequence: CASSPFGEETQYF. The rearrangement links TRBV11-1 to TRBJ2-5, with TRBD2 as a possible D gene (5 bases). CDR3 length: 13 amino acids. The V and J ends lost 5 bases and 3 bases respectively, with 10 bases between them. Germline assignment: CDR1 SGHAT and CDR2 FQDESV (reference sequence).

This clone occurred once. This chain uses TRBV7-9 with TRBJ2-1; TRBD2 matches 7 bases. The V gene's germline CDR1 is SEHNR and CDR2 FQNEAQ (reference sequence). The CDR3 totals 14 residues. Trimming at V came to 2 bases and at J to 7 bases, leaving 5 bases not matched to a gene. CDR3 sequence: CASSLTGGLNEQFF. The CDR3 DNA follows: TGTGCCAGCAGCTTAACGGGAGGATTAAATGAGCAGTTCTTC.

The gene calls are TRBV19 and TRBJ1-1, with no clear D. CDR3 size: 14 residues. Trimming removed 1 base from V and 4 bases from J, with 10 bases in between. Germline CDR1 is LNHDA and CDR2 is SQIVND (reference sequence). The CDR3: CASSIGEARTEAFF. The CDR3 DNA is TGTGCCAGTAGTATAGGGGAGGCGCGCACTGAAGCTTTCTTT.

The rearrangement uses TRBV7-9 and TRBJ2-1; TRBD2 aligns across 9 bases. The CDR3 is 17 amino acids. The V gene's germline CDR1 is SEHNR and CDR2 FQNEAQ (reference sequence). Losses at the gene ends were 5 bases for V and 7 bases for J; bases not matched to a gene: 15. Here the CDR3 reads CASSPPSSGRLGNEQFF. The CDR3 bases are TGTGCCAGCAGCCCACCGAGTAGCGGGAGACTCGGGAATGAGCAGTTCTTC.

This rearrangement joins TRBV5-1 to TRBJ2-7, with 10 bases fitting TRBD1. CDR1 is SGHRS, CDR2 YFSETQ, per germline. The CDR3 totals 17 residues. The J segment lost 0 bases and the V segment lost 1 base, leaving 7 bases of the junction unmatched. CDR3 sequence: CASSLTRGTGDSYEQYF. The CDR3 DNA reads as TGCGCCAGCAGCTTGACCAGGGGGACAGGGGACTCCTACGAGCAGTACTTC.